This TCR beta chain was recovered during a study of T cell responses to AZD1222 COVID-19 vaccine. Study details: Combined were second doses at about 4 or about 12 weeks. Study-wide results and limits: Epitopes outside B.1.351 and B.1.1.7 mutated regions reportedly drew nearly half of spike TCRs. In a largely white British group with more females than males, clonal diversity was possibly underestimated. Increases in Spike-specific TCR breadth and depth were seen after two AZD1222 doses.

Trimming took 5 bases from V and 4 from J; bases not matched to a gene: 12. The CDR3 covers 16 residues. In germline, CDR1 is SGHTA, CDR2 FQGNSA. A single count supports this clone. The antigen is unknown. TCRdb's table, derived via immunoSEQ multiplex PCR, lists solely in-frame clones and lacks some. Here the sample spans some 80,000 clones, around nine tenths being singletons. Specimen: peripheral blood, collected on day 0 of AZD1222 vaccination. The J gene is TRBJ2-7, the V gene TRBV7-2, with TRBD1 matching over 9 bases. This TCR derives from an adult in good health. This chain's CDR3 is CASSRPGDRVNYEQYF. The DNA for the CDR3 is TGTGCCAGCAGCCGCCCGGGGGACAGGGTCAATTACGAGCAGTACTTC.